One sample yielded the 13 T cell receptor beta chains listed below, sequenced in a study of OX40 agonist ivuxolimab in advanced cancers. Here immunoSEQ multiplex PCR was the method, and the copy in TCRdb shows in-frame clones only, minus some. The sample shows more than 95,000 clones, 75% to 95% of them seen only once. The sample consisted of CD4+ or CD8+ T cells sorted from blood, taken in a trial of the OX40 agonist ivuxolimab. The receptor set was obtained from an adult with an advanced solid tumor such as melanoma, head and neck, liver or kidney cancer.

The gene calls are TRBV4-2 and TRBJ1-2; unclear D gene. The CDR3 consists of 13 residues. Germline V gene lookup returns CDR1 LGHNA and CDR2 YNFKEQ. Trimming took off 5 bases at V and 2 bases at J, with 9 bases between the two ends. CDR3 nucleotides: TGTGCCAGCAGCTTGAACGGGAACTATGGCTACACCTTC. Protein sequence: CASSLNGNYGYTF.

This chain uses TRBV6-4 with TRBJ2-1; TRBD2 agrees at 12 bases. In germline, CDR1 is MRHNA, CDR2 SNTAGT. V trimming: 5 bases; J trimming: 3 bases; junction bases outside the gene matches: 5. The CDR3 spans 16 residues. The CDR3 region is CASSPSGRAIYNEQFF. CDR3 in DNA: TGTGCCAGCAGTCCTAGCGGGAGGGCCATCTACAATGAGCAGTTCTTC.

The CDR3 coding sequence is TGTGCCAGCAGCCCCCGCACAAGCCTAGCGGGACGGTACAATGAGCAGTTCTTC. Translation: CASSPRTSLAGRYNEQFF. The V gene is TRBV11-2, the J gene TRBJ2-1; 9 bases fit TRBD2. Germline V gives CDR1 SGHAT, CDR2 FQNNGV. V shed 5 bases, J shed 4 bases, and the junction held 15 bases outside the gene matches. This CDR3 comprises 18 residues.

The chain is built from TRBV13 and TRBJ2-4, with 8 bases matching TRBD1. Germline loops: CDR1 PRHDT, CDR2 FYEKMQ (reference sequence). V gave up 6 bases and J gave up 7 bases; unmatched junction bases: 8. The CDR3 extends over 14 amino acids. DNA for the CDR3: TGTGCCAGCAGTCTGACAGGGGCGTTGAACATTCAGTACTTC. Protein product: CASSLTGALNIQYF.

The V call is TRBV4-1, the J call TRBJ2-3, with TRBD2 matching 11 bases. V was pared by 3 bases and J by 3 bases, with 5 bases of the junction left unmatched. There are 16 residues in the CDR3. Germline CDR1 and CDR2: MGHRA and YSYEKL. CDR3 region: CASSQTGTSGTDTQYF. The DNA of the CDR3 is TGCGCCAGCAGCCAGACGGGGACTAGCGGAACAGATACGCAGTATTTT.

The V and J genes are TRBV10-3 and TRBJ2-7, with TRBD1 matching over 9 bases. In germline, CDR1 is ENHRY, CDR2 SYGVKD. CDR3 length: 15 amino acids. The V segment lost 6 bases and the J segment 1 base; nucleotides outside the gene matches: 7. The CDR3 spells CAIRMTGGMSYEQYF. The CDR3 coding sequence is TGTGCCATCAGAATGACAGGGGGGATGTCCTACGAGCAGTACTTC.

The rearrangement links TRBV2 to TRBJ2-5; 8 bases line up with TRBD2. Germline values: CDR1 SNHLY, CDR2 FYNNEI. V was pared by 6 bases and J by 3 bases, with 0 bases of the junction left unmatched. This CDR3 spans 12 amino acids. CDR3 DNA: TGTGCCAGCAGGCGGGAGGAAGAGACCCAGTACTTC. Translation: CASRREEETQYF.

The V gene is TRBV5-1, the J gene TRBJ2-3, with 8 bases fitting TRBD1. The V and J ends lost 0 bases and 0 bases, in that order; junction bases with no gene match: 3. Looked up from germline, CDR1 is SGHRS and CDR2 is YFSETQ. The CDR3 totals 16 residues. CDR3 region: CASSLDGQGSTDTQYF. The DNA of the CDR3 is TGCGCCAGCAGCTTGGATGGACAGGGAAGCACAGATACGCAGTATTTT.

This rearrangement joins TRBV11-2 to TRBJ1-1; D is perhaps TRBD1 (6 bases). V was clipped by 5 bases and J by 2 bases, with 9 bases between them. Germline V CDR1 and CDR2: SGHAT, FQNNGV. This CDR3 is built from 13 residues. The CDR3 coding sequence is TGTGCCAGCAGCCAACAGGGAAACACTGAAGCTTTCTTT. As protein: CASSQQGNTEAFF.

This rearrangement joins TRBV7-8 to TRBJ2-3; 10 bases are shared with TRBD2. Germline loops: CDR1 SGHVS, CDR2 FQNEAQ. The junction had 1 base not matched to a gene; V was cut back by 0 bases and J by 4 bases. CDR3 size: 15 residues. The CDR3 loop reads CASSLAGLASDTQYF. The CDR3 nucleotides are TGTGCCAGCAGCTTAGCGGGACTAGCGTCAGATACGCAGTATTTT.

The CDR3 is CASSQRTSGIETQYF. The CDR3 bases are TGCGCCAGCAGCCAACGGACTAGCGGGATTGAGACCCAGTACTTC. The chain has TRBV4-3 and TRBJ2-5, with 12 bases aligning to TRBD2. V lost 2 bases to trimming and J lost 5 bases; unmatched junction nucleotides: 3. The CDR3 spans 15 residues. CDR1 is LGHNA and CDR2 is YSLEER in the germline V gene.

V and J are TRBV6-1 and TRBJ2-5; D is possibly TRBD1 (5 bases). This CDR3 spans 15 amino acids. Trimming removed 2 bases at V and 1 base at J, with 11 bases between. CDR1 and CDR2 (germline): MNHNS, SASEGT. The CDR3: CASSEFQGVQETQYF. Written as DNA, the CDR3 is TGTGCCAGCAGTGAATTCCAGGGTGTCCAAGAGACCCAGTACTTC.

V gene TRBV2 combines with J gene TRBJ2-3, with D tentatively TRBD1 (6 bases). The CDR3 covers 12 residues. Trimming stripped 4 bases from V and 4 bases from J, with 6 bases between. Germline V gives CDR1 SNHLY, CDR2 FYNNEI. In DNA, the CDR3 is TGTGCCAGCAGTGCAGGGGCAGATACGCAGTATTTT. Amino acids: CASSAGADTQYF.